This T cell receptor beta chain was obtained from a study of cytomegalovirus exposure and HLA in healthy donors. This PCR relied on a set of 60 Vbeta primers and 13 Jbeta primers. Data came from immunoSEQ multiplex PCR; TCRdb stores just in-frame clones and leaves some out. The sample shows more than 95,000 clones, 60% to 85% of them seen only once. Trimming cost V 0 bases and J 3 bases; bases outside gene matches: 7. CDR1 and CDR2 from the germline V gene are SEHNR and FQNEAQ (reference sequence). The CDR3 is 17 amino acids. To note about this clone: What it binds is not known.

Study-wide findings and caveats: DRB1 had the most TCR associations and HLA-C the fewest, a later analysis found, with rates varying by HLA locus. HLA restriction was apparent for most CMV-associated TCR beta chains in a later analysis. Many donors carried some public TCRs, although rarity characterized most TCR sequences.

The V gene is TRBV7-9, the J gene TRBJ1-4, with 7 nucleotides matching TRBD1. The receptor was derived from a man aged 25-45 years in good health and CMV-seronegative. Sequencing used PBMCs. CDR3 nucleotide sequence: TGTGCCAGCAGCTTAGCGGACAGGTTTACGCCTAATGAAAAACTGTTTTTT. This sequence encodes CASSLADRFTPNEKLFF. Supplemented by reference TRBV7-9 and TRBJ1-4, the full variable domain reads DTGVSQNPRHKITKRGQNVTFRCDPISEHNRLYWYRQTLGQGPEFLTYFQNEAQLEKSRLLSDRFSAERPKGSFSTLEIQRTEQGDSAMYLCASSLADRFTPNEKLFFGSGTQLSVL.